This T cell receptor (beta chain) was found in a study of blood T cell repertoires in COVID-19. Study as a whole: Specimens from acute and convalescent COVID-19 originated in the United States, Italy and Spain. T cells, B-cell-depleted T cells, or PBMCs supplied cDNA or gDNA.

V lost 1 base and J 6 bases, leaving 10 bases between the germline ends. CDR3 length equals 13 residues. Germline V gene data show CDR1 as LGHNA and CDR2 as YNFKEQ. TCRdb keeps only in-frame clones here, not all; method: immunoSEQ multiplex PCR. The sample shows some 240,000 clones, 89% of them seen only once. The chain combines TRBV4-2 with TRBJ2-7; D may be TRBD2 (6 bases). This receptor was identified in a woman between 35 and 50 years old who had recovered from COVID-19. The sample was peripheral blood. The CDR3: CASSQGLEAEQYF. The CDR3 DNA is TGTGCCAGCAGCCAAGGACTAGAGGCCGAGCAGTACTTC.